Each of the 23 T cell receptor beta chains below was sequenced from the same sample in a study of T cell changes during pregnancy in multiple sclerosis. Produced via immunoSEQ multiplex PCR; TCRdb's table is partial and in-frame only. Among roughly 100,000 clones listed, 91% were seen once. Sequences were derived from peripheral blood, sampled before pregnancy. The receptor source for this set is a female donor with multiple sclerosis, enrolled in a pregnancy study.

A single count supports this clone. V usage is TRBV19 and J usage is TRBJ2-1; 8 nucleotides match TRBD1. With V trimmed by 0 bases and J by 2 bases, 3 bases remained unmatched. CDR3 size: 16 residues. Germline loops: CDR1 LNHDA, CDR2 SQIVND (reference sequence). The CDR3 DNA follows: TGTGCCAGTAGTATAGACTCGGGACAGGCCTACAATGAGCAGTTCTTC. It specifies CASSIDSGQAYNEQFF.

This chain connects TRBV15 to TRBJ2-1, with 10 bases matching TRBD2. The CDR3 consists of 18 residues. Looked up from germline, CDR1 is LNHNV and CDR2 is YYDKDF (reference sequence). V lost 5 bases and J lost 6; bases outside the gene matches: 16. As DNA, the CDR3 is TGTGCCACCAGCGGGGTAGTACAAAGCGGGAGGGCCATCAATGAGCAGTTCTTC. Its protein is CATSGVVQSGRAINEQFF.

The V and J genes are TRBV6-6 and TRBJ1-2; D call uncertain. V was trimmed by 5 bases and J by 8 bases, leaving 12 bases between them. The CDR3 loop spans 12 amino acids. The germline V gene has CDR1 MNHNY and CDR2 SVGAGI (reference sequence). The CDR3 DNA follows: TGTGCCAGCAGTCCCCTTAGCTGGGGCTACACCTTC. Its translation: CASSPLSWGYTF.

This chain joins TRBV7-2 and TRBJ2-7; 8 bases are shared with TRBD1. The CDR3 runs 16 residues. The V gene end was trimmed by 5 bases and the J gene end by 1 base; junction bases not matched to a gene: 10. Germline loops: CDR1 SGHTA, CDR2 FQGNSA. This CDR3 reads CASSRRTGTPSYEQYF. CDR3 DNA sequence: TGTGCCAGCAGCCGCCGGACAGGGACACCTTCCTACGAGCAGTACTTC.

This chain connects TRBV5-1 to TRBJ2-1, with TRBD2 identical over 9 bases. The V gene end was trimmed by 2 bases and the J gene end by 3 bases; junction bases not matched to a gene: 3. CDR3 length: 15 amino acids. Germline values: CDR1 SGHRS, CDR2 YFSETQ. The CDR3 loop reads CASSLGGGVYNEQFF. DNA for the CDR3: TGCGCCAGCAGCTTAGGCGGGGGGGTCTACAATGAGCAGTTCTTC.

The J gene is TRBJ2-5, the V gene TRBV15, with TRBD2 as a possible D gene (6 bases). The CDR3 has 17 amino acids. Germline V gene lookup returns CDR1 LNHNV and CDR2 YYDKDF (reference sequence). V was clipped by 0 bases and J by 1 base, with 15 bases between them. As DNA, the CDR3 is TGTGCCACCAGCAGAGATGAACTAAGCGGGCGCCAAGAGACCCAGTACTTC. Translation gives CATSRDELSGRQETQYF.

The chain uses TRBV27 and TRBJ2-5, with D hard to call. V was cut by 2 bases and J by 7 bases, with 11 bases left in between. The germline gives CDR1 MNHEY, CDR2 SMNVEV (reference sequence). CDR3 length: 13 amino acids. The CDR3: CASSLRLEGTQYF. In nucleotides, the CDR3 is TGTGCCAGCAGTTTAAGGCTAGAAGGGACCCAGTACTTC.

This clone appeared a single time. This CDR3 is CASSIHPGGMGMNTEAFF. The CDR3 DNA reads TGTGCCAGTAGTATTCACCCGGGAGGGATGGGAATGAACACTGAAGCTTTCTTT. The rearrangement links TRBV19 to TRBJ1-1; no firm D call. V shed 3 bases and J shed 0 bases, with 20 bases lying between them. Germline V lookup: CDR1 LNHDA, CDR2 SQIVND (reference sequence). CDR3 length equals 18 residues. Full variable domain (remainder filled in from reference TRBV19 and TRBJ1-1): DGGITQSPKYLFRKEGQNVTLSCEQNLNHDAMYWYRQDPGQGLRLIYYSQIVNDFQKGDIAEGYSVSREKKESFPLTVTSAQKNPTAFYLCASSIHPGGMGMNTEAFFGQGTRLTVV.

This chain connects TRBV2 to TRBJ1-4; 8 positions match TRBD1. Trimming at V came to 6 bases and at J to 6 bases, leaving 6 bases not matched to a gene. The CDR3 contains 14 residues. From germline, CDR1 is SNHLY and CDR2 FYNNEI. The CDR3 nucleotides read TGTGCCAGCAGCCGAACAGGGGGGGATGAAAAACTGTTTTTT. It specifies CASSRTGGDEKLFF.

Only one count was recorded for this clone. The gene calls are TRBV6-5 and TRBJ1-2; 8 bases align to TRBD1. Germline trimming cut 7 bases from V and 3 bases from J; bases unmatched to any gene: 4. This CDR3 contains 13 residues. Per the germline V gene, CDR1 is MNHEY and CDR2 is SVGAGI. The DNA of the CDR3 is TGTGCCAGCACCGGACAGGGTGACTATGGCTACACCTTC. Its translation is CASTGQGDYGYTF.

The chain uses TRBV7-2 and TRBJ1-2; D might be TRBD1 (6 bases). Germline CDR1 and CDR2: SGHTA and FQGNSA. The V end was cut by 4 bases, the J end by 4 bases, with 16 bases between. The CDR3 covers 15 residues. This CDR3 reads CASSSPGTPGYGYTF. The CDR3 DNA follows: TGTGCCAGCAGCTCCCCCGGGACACCCGGCTATGGCTACACCTTC.

The V and J genes are TRBV2 and TRBJ1-4; 8 bases line up with TRBD1. The length of the CDR3 is 14 residues. Germline CDR1 SNHLY, CDR2 FYNNEI. The J segment lost 7 bases and the V segment lost 6 bases, leaving 7 bases of the junction unmatched. The CDR3 nucleotides read TGTGCCAGCAGGGTAGACAGGGGAGGTGAAAAACTGTTTTTT. It yields the protein CASRVDRGGEKLFF.

The V gene is TRBV7-7, the J gene TRBJ2-5; D not certain. Trimming stripped 3 bases from V and 4 bases from J, with 9 bases between. Per the germline V gene, CDR1 is SSHAT and CDR2 is FNYEAQ (reference sequence). This CDR3 has 13 amino acids. CDR3 region: CASSFLTGETQYF. For the CDR3, the DNA is TGTGCCAGCAGCTTCCTGACGGGAGAGACCCAGTACTTC.

This chain connects TRBV2 to TRBJ2-3, with D possibly being TRBD2 (7 bases). This CDR3 spans 14 amino acids. The V and J ends lost 4 bases and 3 bases respectively, with 11 bases between them. Germline CDR1 SNHLY, CDR2 FYNNEI. CDR3 nucleotides: TGTGCCAGCAGTGGGGAGGGGGGAACAGATACGCAGTATTTT. Translation: CASSGEGGTDTQYF.

The CDR3 here is CASSLAGATYEQYF. The CDR3 region has the DNA TGTGCCAGCAGCTTGGCAGGGGCTACCTACGAGCAGTACTTC. V gene TRBV7-2 combines with J gene TRBJ2-7; TRBD1 is a possible D gene (6 bases). Deletions cut 3 bases from V and 2 bases from J, with 11 bases between. Germline CDR1 reads SGHTA; CDR2 reads FQGNSA. The CDR3 covers 14 residues. Based on the CDR3 plus reference TRBV7-2 and TRBJ2-7, the full variable domain is GAGVSQSPSNKVTEKGKDVELRCDPISGHTALYWYRQSLGQGLEFLIYFQGNSAPDKSGLPSDRFSAERTGGSVSTLTIQRTQQEDSAVYLCASSLAGATYEQYFGPGTRLTVT.

V gene TRBV6-6 combines with J gene TRBJ2-7; 10 bases line up with TRBD1. V lost 0 bases, J lost 6 bases, and 2 bases stayed unmatched. Germline CDR1 is MNHNY and CDR2 is SVGAGI (reference sequence). The length of the CDR3 is 14 residues. CDR3 DNA sequence: TGTGCCAGCAGTTACTCCGGGACAGGGGTCGAGCAGTACTTC. Protein product: CASSYSGTGVEQYF.

The chain uses TRBV4-1 and TRBJ1-5; D gene ambiguous. Trimming took off 0 bases at V and 4 bases at J, with 10 bases between the two ends. The germline V gene encodes CDR1 MGHRA and CDR2 YSYEKL. This CDR3 has 15 amino acids. CDR3 sequence (DNA): TGCGCCAGCAGCCAAGATTCGCCGGGAAATCAGCCCCAGCATTTT. Its translation: CASSQDSPGNQPQHF.

For the CDR3, the DNA is TGTGCCAGCGGGCAGGGGGCTGACATTCAGTACTTC. Translation: CASGQGADIQYF. V usage is TRBV2 and J usage is TRBJ2-4, with 8 nucleotides matching TRBD1. With 8 bases clipped from V and 8 bases from J, the junction kept 5 bases outside the gene matches. This CDR3 region has 12 residues. The germline gives CDR1 SNHLY, CDR2 FYNNEI.

The chain recombines TRBV2 with TRBJ1-5, with D uncertain. Per the germline V gene, CDR1 is SNHLY and CDR2 is FYNNEI. The V end was cut by 10 bases, the J end by 3 bases, with 13 bases between. The CDR3 length is 13 residues. In nucleotides, the CDR3 is TGTGCCACTCTACCGGGAGACAATCAGCCCCAGCATTTT. Residues: CATLPGDNQPQHF.

The chain has TRBV4-3 and TRBJ2-7; the match to TRBD1 covers 9 bases. Germline trimming cut 5 bases from V and 3 bases from J; bases unmatched to any gene: 14. Germline CDR1 LGHNA, CDR2 YSLEER. The length of the CDR3 is 17 residues. The CDR3: CASSSSSGRDRDYEQYF. The CDR3 DNA reads as TGCGCCAGCAGCTCTTCGTCGGGTCGGGACAGGGACTACGAGCAGTACTTC.

The chain recombines TRBV19 with TRBJ1-2; D gene uncertain. The CDR3 is 14 amino acids. Germline V gives CDR1 LNHDA, CDR2 SQIVND (reference sequence). Trimming cost V 7 bases and J 8 bases, with 20 bases left between them. DNA for the CDR3: TGTGCCAGTACCCTCCACGCCGCTTTACGGGGCTACACCTTC. It yields the protein CASTLHAALRGYTF. The full variable domain, rest sourced from reference TRBV19 and TRBJ1-2, is DGGITQSPKYLFRKEGQNVTLSCEQNLNHDAMYWYRQDPGQGLRLIYYSQIVNDFQKGDIAEGYSVSREKKESFPLTVTSAQKNPTAFYLCASTLHAALRGYTFGSGTRLTVV.

This clone was counted once. CDR3: CASSHQPGTGDYEQYF. CDR3 nucleotides: TGTGCCAGTAGCCATCAACCCGGGACAGGAGACTACGAGCAGTACTTC. The genes are TRBV19 and TRBJ2-7, with 8 positions matching TRBD1. Trimming at V came to 6 bases and at J to 3 bases, leaving 13 bases not matched to a gene. CDR1 and CDR2 from the germline V gene are LNHDA and SQIVND (reference sequence). This CDR3 contains 16 residues.

This rearrangement joins TRBV19 to TRBJ2-2; 9 bases match TRBD2. Germline trimming cut 10 bases from V and 4 bases from J; bases unmatched to any gene: 7. The CDR3 spans 14 residues. CDR1 is LNHDA, CDR2 SQIVND, per germline (reference sequence). The CDR3 protein is CATEREELTGELFF. CDR3 in DNA: TGTGCCACCGAGCGGGAGGAGCTCACCGGGGAGCTGTTTTTT.